These 9 T cell receptor beta chains came from one sample sequenced in a study of beta chain features in type 1 diabetes. The entirety of the isolated RNA underwent reverse transcription, so expressed TCRB transcripts were sequenced. The table came from immunoSEQ multiplex PCR; TCRdb's copy has only in-frame clones and leaves some out. The top ten hold more than 0.045% of the sample, which has roughly 500,000 clones, 11% seen once. Source material: naive CD4+ T cells from blood. The receptor set was obtained from a woman between 18 and 30 years old in good health.

This sequence joins TRBV9 and TRBJ1-1, with 7 bases lining up with TRBD1. Germline trimming cut 4 bases from V and 6 bases from J; bases unmatched to any gene: 6. From germline, CDR1 is SGDLS and CDR2 YYNGEE. The CDR3 extends over 13 amino acids. In nucleotides, the CDR3 is TGTGCCAGCAGCCCCACAGGGGCCTCTGAAGCTTTCTTT. Protein sequence: CASSPTGASEAFF.

V and J are TRBV5-6 and TRBJ2-2; TRBD1 or TRBD2 may be the D gene (6 bases each). V was pared by 0 bases and J by 3 bases, with 9 bases between. The germline V gene has CDR1 SGHDT and CDR2 YYEEEE. The CDR3 contains 15 residues. The CDR3 DNA follows: TGTGCCAGCAGCTTGGACAGGGAGGACACCGGGGAGCTGTTTTTT. As protein: CASSLDREDTGELFF.

Here the CDR3 DNA reads TGTGCCAGCAGACCCTCGACAGGGTCGGCCGGGGAGCTGTTTTTT. It yields the protein CASRPSTGSAGELFF. This sequence joins TRBV28 and TRBJ2-2; TRBD1 agrees at 7 bases. This CDR3 has 15 residues. V was clipped by 6 bases and J by 6 bases; unmatched bases: 10. Germline CDR1 is MDHEN and CDR2 is SYDVKM.

The J gene is TRBJ2-1, the V gene TRBV15; D unclear. The V gene's germline CDR1 is LNHNV and CDR2 YYDKDF (reference sequence). V was pared by 0 bases and J by 7 bases, with 13 bases between. There are 15 residues in the CDR3. DNA of the CDR3: TGTGCCACCAGCAGAGATGGCACCGTAAGGAATGAGCAGTTCTTC. As protein: CATSRDGTVRNEQFF. Full variable domain (rest looked up from reference TRBV15 and TRBJ2-1): DAMVIQNPRYQVTQFGKPVTLSCSQTLNHNVMYWYQQKSSQAPKLLFHYYDKDFNNEADTPDNFQSRRPNTSFCFLDIRSPGLGDTAMYLCATSRDGTVRNEQFFGPGTRLTVL.

This rearrangement joins TRBV27 to TRBJ2-1, with 12 nucleotides matching TRBD2. The CDR3 extends over 18 amino acids. After removal of 5 bases from V and 2 bases from J, the junction contained 10 bases not matched to a gene. Germline V CDR1 and CDR2: MNHEY, SMNVEV (reference sequence). This CDR3 reads CASSITTSGGSPYNEQFF. The CDR3 bases are TGTGCCAGCAGTATCACGACTAGCGGGGGTTCGCCCTACAATGAGCAGTTCTTC.

V usage is TRBV29-1 and J usage is TRBJ2-1, with a weak D call TRBD1 (5 bases). The V gene lost 8 bases and the J gene lost 7 bases, with 21 bases spanning the gap. The CDR3 is made up of 14 amino acids. Germline CDR1 SQVTM, CDR2 ANQGSEA. In nucleotides, the CDR3 is TGCAGCTTGACGGCCAGTGGGGCGTGGAATGAGCAGTTCTTC. Translated, it gives CSLTASGAWNEQFF.

This clone was seen only a few times. The chain uses TRBV4-3 and TRBJ2-1; D possibly corresponds to TRBD2 (6 bases). Germline V gene lookup returns CDR1 LGHNA and CDR2 YSLEER. V shed 0 bases and J shed 0 bases, with 12 bases lying between them. This CDR3 is 17 amino acids long. For the CDR3, the DNA is TGCGCCAGCAGCCAAGATCCCGGGGGTAGCTCCTACAATGAGCAGTTCTTC. Encoded protein: CASSQDPGGSSYNEQFF.

This clone was seen a handful of times. The chain has TRBV14 and TRBJ2-1; D is uncertain. Germline CDR1 SGHDN, CDR2 FVKESK. Trimming stripped 2 bases from V and 0 bases from J, with 5 bases between. The CDR3 sequence is 14 residues long. CDR3 residues: CASSQLSSYNEQFF. The CDR3, as DNA: TGTGCCAGCAGCCAACTAAGCTCCTACAATGAGCAGTTCTTC.

In this sample, this clone turned up a few times. J is TRBJ2-3 and V is TRBV7-2, with TRBD2 as a possible D gene (5 bases). Trimming pared 3 bases from V and 4 bases from J, leaving 14 bases between. CDR3 length: 15 residues. The V gene's germline CDR1 is SGHTA and CDR2 FQGNSA. CDR3 DNA: TGTGCCAGCAGCTTTTTCGGGATGGAGGCAGATACGCAGTATTTT. The encoded protein is CASSFFGMEADTQYF.